Presented here are 2 T cell receptor beta chains from one specimen sequenced in a study of T cells after posttransplantation cyclophosphamide. Only in-frame clones appear in the TCRdb table, and some are missing; sequencing was by immunoSEQ multiplex PCR. The sample lists about 52,000 clones, roughly 94% seen once, with 2.9% in the top ten. What was sequenced was PBMCs. Receptors originate from a woman aged 30 to 39 in good health and a related stem cell transplant donor.

The V call is TRBV2, the J call TRBJ1-3, with 10 positions matching TRBD1. CDR1 is SNHLY, CDR2 FYNNEI, per germline. J was trimmed by 6 bases and V by 5 bases; bases with no gene match: 13. This CDR3 spans 17 amino acids. The DNA for the CDR3 is TGTGCCAGCAGTTTCACCCCGCGACAGGGGGCAGAAAACACCATATATTTT. This sequence encodes CASSFTPRQGAENTIYF.

Remarks on this clone: This CDR3 is also generated by other DNA sequences in the sample. This sequence joins TRBV5-8 and TRBJ2-5; D possibly corresponds to TRBD1 (5 bases). The CDR3 has 13 residues. CDR1 is SGHTS, CDR2 YDEGEE, per germline. V lost 1 base and J 5 bases, leaving 9 bases between the germline ends. The CDR3, as DNA: TGTGCCAGCAGCTTGCAGGGTAGGGAGACCCAGTACTTC. Encoded protein: CASSLQGRETQYF.